Listed below are T cell receptor beta chains from one sample, sequenced in a study of T cell responses to AZD1222 COVID-19 vaccine. Sequencing was performed with immunoSEQ multiplex PCR; in TCRdb, only in-frame clones are kept and a portion is missing. The repertoire includes under 200,000 clones, approximately 88% of them detected once, and about 1% sits in the top ten. Source: peripheral blood, taken 28 days after the second AZD1222 dose. The receptors originated from an adult who received the AZD1222 COVID-19 vaccine. Both conserved end residues are part of each CDR3. A D gene is named only where the DNA matches it firmly.

D gene,V gene,CDR3 protein
TRBD1,TRBV6-2/TRBV6-3,CASSHKVPGQGDEQFF
-,TRBV6-2/TRBV6-3,CASSGQSGQPQHF
TRBD2,TRBV9,CASSVGGLAIGEQYF
-,TRBV19,CASSIGTYSNQPQHF
-,TRBV11-2,CASSLSRSYNEQFF
-,TRBV29-1,CSVGTRVSEAFF
-,TRBV7-9,CASSPGRDEQFF
-,TRBV19,CASADGGTNYGYTF
-,TRBV5-4,CATTGNTEAFF
TRBD1,TRBV4-1,CASRRQTGSLSGYTF
-,TRBV4-3,CASSQEVGAYEQYF
TRBD1,TRBV5-4,CASSLGQGRDTIYF
-,TRBV30,CAWTLKGGNQPQHF
-,TRBV18,CASSLSGTYQPQHF
TRBD2,TRBV18,CASSPTGRERGAFNEQFF
-,TRBV30,CAWSVPDTQYF
-,TRBV30,CAWTTLGWITEAFF
TRBD1,TRBV3-1/TRBV3-2,CASSQDTGQGARFGSPLHF
-,TRBV4-3,CASSQTAGSTEAFF
-,TRBV7-2,CASSKGRGLTNEKLFF
-,TRBV6-5,CASSYLGLEKLFF
TRBD1,TRBV5-4,CASSHLGTGGGYTF
-,TRBV5-5,CASSLGVPGANVLTF
TRBD2,TRBV6-2/TRBV6-3,CASSYFWTSGVTDTQYF
-,TRBV5-4,CASSLGGQDQETQYF
TRBD1,TRBV5-1,CASSLGSGQGVYNEQFF
TRBD1,TRBV10-3,CATGTGWYEQYF
-,TRBV7-9,CASSFMCWQPQHF
TRBD2,TRBV6-4,CASSETSGGNNEQFF
-,TRBV9,CASSPGSSYEQYF
-,TRBV19,CASSIWQEARNEQFF
TRBD1,TRBV18,CASSLKRTLDREETQYF
-,TRBV5-1,CASSLAAEIDTQYF
-,TRBV19,CASSIGRGNTEAFF
-,TRBV7-2,CASTSSSGANVLTF
TRBD1,TRBV7-7,CASSSGQGGGETQYF